A selection of T cell receptor beta chains follows, all from one sample in a study of PD-1 blockade in mismatch repair-deficient tumors. Sequenced by immunoSEQ multiplex PCR; TCRdb stores in-frame clones only, minus some. The table shows 95,000 to 150,000 clones, with 86% occurring only once. Source: peripheral blood, taken 44 weeks after starting pembrolizumab. All receptors come from an adult with mismatch repair-deficient cancer. Each CDR3 is given with its conserved first and last residue. The D gene is left open where the match is weak. Where a row states a size, it is once, few, many or the class of an expanded clone; other rows omit it.

CDR3: CASSQGTDYYEQYF
DNA: TGTGCCAGCAGCCAGGGGACAGACTACTACGAGCAGTACTTC
J: TRBJ2-7
size: .
V: TRBV4-2
D: TRBD1

CDR3: CASSQDGDRNYEQYF
DNA: TGCGCCAGCAGCCAAGATGGGGACAGGAATTACGAGCAGTACTTC
J: TRBJ2-7
size: .
V: TRBV4-1
D: TRBD1

CDR3: CASRPTSGRAKNIQYF
DNA: TGTGCCAGCAGGCCAACTAGCGGGAGAGCCAAAAACATTCAGTACTTC
J: TRBJ2-4
size: .
V: TRBV27
D: TRBD2

CDR3: CASSSRASGTTYNEQFF
DNA: TGTGCCAGCAGTTCGAGGGCTAGCGGGACGACGTACAATGAGCAGTTCTTC
J: TRBJ2-1
size: .
V: TRBV27
D: TRBD2

CDR3: CASSLDIIGSEQYF
DNA: TGCGCCAGCAGCTTGGACATTATCGGTTCCGAGCAGTACTTC
J: TRBJ2-7
size: .
V: TRBV5-1
D: .

CDR3: CASSAGGGQSRRTQYF
DNA: TGTGCCAGCAGCGCAGGGGGGGGGCAAAGCCGGAGGACCCAGTACTTC
J: TRBJ2-5
size: .
V: TRBV25-1
D: .

CDR3: CAAEGGTSGKSSYNEQFF
DNA: TGTGCCGCTGAGGGCGGGACTAGCGGGAAAAGCTCCTACAATGAGCAGTTCTTC
J: TRBJ2-1
size: .
V: TRBV2
D: TRBD2

CDR3: CASSSRLTSGRVETQYF
DNA: TGCGCCAGCAGCTCCCGTTTAACTAGCGGGAGAGTTGAGACCCAGTACTTC
J: TRBJ2-5
size: .
V: TRBV5-1
D: TRBD2

CDR3: CASSIGGPEAFF
DNA: TGTGCCAGTAGTATAGGTGGGCCTGAGGCTTTCTTT
J: TRBJ1-1
size: .
V: TRBV19
D: .

CDR3: CASSPLRASIYEQYF
DNA: TGTGCCAGCAGCCCTCTTCGGGCTTCGATCTACGAGCAGTACTTC
J: TRBJ2-7
size: .
V: TRBV7-8
D: .

CDR3: CASSSIPPVGDYGYTF
DNA: TGTGCCAGCAGCTCTATACCCCCCGTGGGGGACTATGGCTACACCTTC
J: TRBJ1-2
size: .
V: TRBV11-2
D: .

CDR3: CASSYPGEETQYF
DNA: TGTGCCAGCAGCTACCCGGGGGAAGAGACCCAGTACTTC
J: TRBJ2-5
size: .
V: TRBV7-9
D: .

CDR3: CASSQVAGVRTEAFF
DNA: TGTGCCAGCAGCCAAGTTGCAGGGGTTCGAACTGAAGCTTTCTTT
J: TRBJ1-1
size: .
V: TRBV4-2
D: .

CDR3: CASRLARGNTEAFF
DNA: TGTGCCAGCAGATTGGCCCGGGGTAACACTGAAGCTTTCTTT
J: TRBJ1-1
size: .
V: TRBV11-1
D: .

CDR3: CASSIVQGSAYEQYF
DNA: TGTGCCAGTAGTATAGTTCAGGGTAGCGCCTACGAGCAGTACTTC
J: TRBJ2-7
size: .
V: TRBV19
D: .

CDR3: CASSSENRGEAFF
DNA: TGTGCCAGCAGTTCAGAAAACCGCGGGGAAGCTTTCTTT
J: TRBJ1-1
size: .
V: TRBV6-5
D: .

CDR3: CASSPRFGPTLRINTGELFF
DNA: TGTGCCAGCAGTCCCCGTTTTGGACCGACCCTGCGAATAAACACCGGGGAGCTGTTTTTT
J: TRBJ2-2
size: .
V: TRBV28
D: .

CDR3: CASSQDVRGNQPQHF
DNA: TGCGCCAGCAGCCAAGATGTTAGAGGTAATCAGCCCCAGCATTTT
J: TRBJ1-5
size: .
V: TRBV4-3
D: .

CDR3: CASSPQLAGSTDTQYF
DNA: TGTGCCAGCAGCCCTCAACTAGCGGGAAGCACAGATACGCAGTATTTT
J: TRBJ2-3
size: .
V: TRBV5-4
D: TRBD2

CDR3: CASIVGGGTEAFF
DNA: TGTGCCAGCATTGTAGGTGGGGGCACTGAAGCTTTCTTT
J: TRBJ1-1
size: .
V: TRBV5-6
D: .

CDR3: CASSLDGITDTQYF
DNA: TGTGCCAGCAGCTTAGACGGGATCACAGATACGCAGTATTTT
J: TRBJ2-3
size: .
V: TRBV11-2
D: .

CDR3: CATRHGNTGELFF
DNA: TGTGCCACCAGACACGGGAACACCGGGGAGCTGTTTTTT
J: TRBJ2-2
size: few
V: TRBV6-5
D: .

CDR3: CASSEGTGWKNTEAFF
DNA: TGTGCCAGCAGTGAAGGGACAGGGTGGAAGAACACTGAAGCTTTCTTT
J: TRBJ1-1
size: .
V: TRBV6-1
D: TRBD1

CDR3: CASSRSWGAGANVLTF
DNA: TGTGCCAGCAGCCGTTCCTGGGGAGCTGGGGCCAACGTCCTGACTTTC
J: TRBJ2-6
size: once
V: TRBV13
D: .

CDR3: CASSDQGAFEQYF
DNA: TGTGCCAGCAGTGACCAGGGGGCTTTCGAGCAGTACTTC
J: TRBJ2-7
size: .
V: TRBV2
D: TRBD1

CDR3: CASSLAGAGGYIQYF
DNA: TGTGCCAGCAGCTTAGCGGGCGCGGGAGGGTACATTCAGTACTTC
J: TRBJ2-4
size: .
V: TRBV13
D: TRBD2

CDR3: CASSQSSAGRNYGYTF
DNA: TGCGCCAGCAGCCAATCCTCCGCGGGGAGGAACTATGGCTACACCTTC
J: TRBJ1-2
size: .
V: TRBV4-3
D: .

CDR3: CASSLGLLNEQFF
DNA: TGTGCCAGCAGTTTAGGCCTTTTAAATGAGCAGTTCTTC
J: TRBJ2-1
size: .
V: TRBV27
D: .

CDR3: CASGGTGTQETQYF
DNA: TGTGCCAGCGGGGGGACAGGGACCCAAGAGACCCAGTACTTC
J: TRBJ2-5
size: .
V: TRBV6-5
D: TRBD1

CDR3: CASSPTHATGELFF
DNA: TGTGCCAGCAGCCCGACTCACGCGACCGGGGAGCTGTTTTTT
J: TRBJ2-2
size: .
V: TRBV5-6
D: .

CDR3: CASKASGTGELFF
DNA: TGTGCCAGCAAAGCTAGCGGCACCGGGGAGCTGTTTTTT
J: TRBJ2-2
size: .
V: TRBV6-4
D: TRBD2

CDR3: CASSYSRSTDTQYF
DNA: TGTGCCAGCAGTTACTCGCGTAGCACAGATACGCAGTATTTT
J: TRBJ2-3
size: .
V: TRBV6-5
D: .

CDR3: CASSSGTSGYTQYF
DNA: TGCGCCAGCAGCTCCGGGACTAGCGGGTATACGCAGTATTTT
J: TRBJ2-3
size: .
V: TRBV5-1
D: TRBD2

CDR3: CAISGTAGGRDTQYF
DNA: TGTGCCATCAGTGGAACAGCGGGAGGTCGGGATACGCAGTATTTT
J: TRBJ2-3
size: .
V: TRBV10-3
D: TRBD2

CDR3: CASSLYRDRGTYEQYF
DNA: TGTGCCAGCAGCTTATACCGGGACAGGGGCACCTACGAGCAGTACTTC
J: TRBJ2-7
size: .
V: TRBV5-8
D: TRBD1

CDR3: CSVEVRGSYEQYF
DNA: TGCAGCGTTGAAGTCAGAGGTTCCTACGAGCAGTACTTC
J: TRBJ2-7
size: .
V: TRBV29-1
D: .

CDR3: CASSFHLAGGGTQYF
DNA: TGTGCCAGCAGCTTTCATCTAGCGGGAGGCGGGACCCAGTACTTC
J: TRBJ2-5
size: .
V: TRBV5-4
D: TRBD2